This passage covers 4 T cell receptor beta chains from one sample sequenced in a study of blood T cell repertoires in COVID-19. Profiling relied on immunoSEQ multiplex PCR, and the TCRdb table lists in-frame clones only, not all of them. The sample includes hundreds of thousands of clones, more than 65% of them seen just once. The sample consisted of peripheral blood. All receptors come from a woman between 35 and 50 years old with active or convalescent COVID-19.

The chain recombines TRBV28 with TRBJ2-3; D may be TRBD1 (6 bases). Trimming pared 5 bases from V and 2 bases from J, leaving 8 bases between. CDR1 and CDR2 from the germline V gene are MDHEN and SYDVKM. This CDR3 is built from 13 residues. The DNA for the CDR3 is TGTGCCAGCAGTCGACAGGACACAGATACGCAGTATTTT. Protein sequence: CASSRQDTDTQYF.

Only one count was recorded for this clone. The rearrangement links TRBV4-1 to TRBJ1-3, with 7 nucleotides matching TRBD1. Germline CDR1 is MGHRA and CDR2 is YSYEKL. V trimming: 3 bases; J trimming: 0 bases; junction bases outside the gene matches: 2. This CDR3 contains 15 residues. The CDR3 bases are TGCGCCAGCAGCCAGGGACAGCCCTCTGGAAACACCATATATTTT. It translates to CASSQGQPSGNTIYF.

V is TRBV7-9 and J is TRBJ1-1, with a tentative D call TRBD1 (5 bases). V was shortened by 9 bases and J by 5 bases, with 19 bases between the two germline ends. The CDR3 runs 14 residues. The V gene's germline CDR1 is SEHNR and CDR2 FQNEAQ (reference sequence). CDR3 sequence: CASRYEGARTEAFF. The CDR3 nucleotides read TGTGCCAGTAGGTATGAAGGGGCAAGGACTGAAGCTTTCTTT.

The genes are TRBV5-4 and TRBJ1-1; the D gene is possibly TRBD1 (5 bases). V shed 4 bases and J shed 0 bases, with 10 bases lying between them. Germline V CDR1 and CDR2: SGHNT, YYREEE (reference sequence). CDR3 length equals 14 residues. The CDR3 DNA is TGTGCCAGCAGCACCCGGGACTTGAACACTGAAGCTTTCTTT. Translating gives CASSTRDLNTEAFF.